One sample yielded the 6 T cell receptor beta chains listed below, sequenced in a study of blood T cell repertoires in COVID-19 (TCRdb year 2020). The library was generated by the immunoSEQ multiplex PCR assay. The table was pulled from immuneACCESS by TCRdb, which kept in-frame rearrangements only. Such tables lose some clones; where checked, under half of the loss comes from unresolved V genes, and the rest has no known cause. Counted in this sample were just over 650,000 clones; 90% of them appeared once. The top ten clones comprise around 0.3% of the sample. Sequenced input: peripheral blood. The origin of the receptors is a woman aged 18-29 years with acute or convalescent COVID-19.

The chain links TRBV12-5 to TRBJ1-1, with D possibly matching TRBD1 (5 bases). The germline V and J ends were trimmed by 1 base and 1 base, with 10 bases remaining between them. The CDR3 is made up of 15 amino acids. CDR1 LGHNT and CDR2 FRNRAP come from the germline V gene. The CDR3 DNA sequence: TGTGCTAGTGGTTTGGCATTTACAGGGAACACTGAAGCTTTCTTT. Amino acids: CASGLAFTGNTEAFF.

The rearrangement joins TRBV7-6 to TRBJ2-3; D is perhaps TRBD2 (5 bases). The CDR3 extends over 15 amino acids. The germline V gene encodes CDR1 SGHVS and CDR2 FNYEAQ. Deletions cut 5 bases from V and 1 base from J, with 13 bases between. CDR3 coding DNA: TGTGCCAGCAGCCCCCCTATCGGGGGCACAGATACGCAGTATTTT. Translation: CASSPPIGGTDTQYF.

The chain is built from TRBV5-1 and TRBJ2-5; TRBD1 agrees at 8 bases. V dropped 4 bases and J dropped 4; count of bases not matched to a gene: 9. The CDR3 sequence is 15 residues long. Per germline, CDR1 SGHRS and CDR2 YFSETQ. In nucleotides, the CDR3 is TGCGCCAGCAGCGACGCAGGGGGCTATGGAGAGACCCAGTACTTC. Translating gives CASSDAGGYGETQYF. The variable domain in full, with the rest retrieved from reference TRBV5-1 and TRBJ2-5, is KAGVTQTPRYLIKTRGQQVTLSCSPISGHRSVSWYQQTPGQGLQFLFEYFSETQRNKGNFPGRFSGRQFSNSRSEMNVSTLELGDSALYLCASSDAGGYGETQYFGPGTRLLVL.

The chain couples TRBV18 to TRBJ2-7; TRBD1 is a possible D gene (5 bases). Per the germline V gene, CDR1 is KGHSH and CDR2 is LQKENI. This CDR3 region has 14 residues. With 3 bases removed from V and 5 bases from J, the gap between germline ends came to 14 bases. The CDR3 loop is CASSPRAPLHEQYF. The CDR3 bases are TGTGCCAGCTCACCCAGGGCGCCCCTCCACGAGCAGTACTTC. Full variable domain (remainder filled in from reference TRBV18 and TRBJ2-7): NAGVMQNPRHLVRRRGQEARLRCSPMKGHSHVYWYRQLPEEGLKFMVYLQKENIIDESGMPKERFSAEFPKEGPSILRIQQVVRGDSAAYFCASSPRAPLHEQYFGPGTRLTVT.

The count of this clone is one. The chain combines TRBV29-1 with TRBJ1-2; D is uncertain. CDR1 SQVTM and CDR2 ANQGSEA come from the germline V gene. Trimming took 6 bases from V and 8 from J, leaving 13 bases between them. The CDR3 covers 11 residues. The CDR3 loop reads CSVRTPGGYTF. The CDR3 nucleotides are TGCAGCGTACGGACTCCGGGGGGCTACACCTTC.

The genes are TRBV4-3 and TRBJ1-3; TRBD1 is a possible D gene (5 bases). The CDR3 is 13 amino acids. Germline V gene lookup returns CDR1 LGHNA and CDR2 YSLEER. V was trimmed by 1 base and J by 4 bases, leaving 5 bases between them. The DNA for the CDR3 is TGCGCCAGCAGCCAAGGACAGGGAAACACCATATATTTT. It yields the protein CASSQGQGNTIYF.